Below are 24 T cell receptor beta chains sequenced from a single sample in a study of blood T cell repertoires in COVID-19. Assay used: immunoSEQ multiplex PCR; TCRdb lists only in-frame clones, some missing. The data contain 45,000 to 55,000 clones, approximately 82% of them singletons. The specimen was peripheral blood. Receptors originate from a human donor in a cohort sampled during active COVID-19.

CDR3 protein: CASSLSRDYNQPQHF. For the CDR3, the DNA is TGTGCCAGCTCCCTCTCCCGGGACTACAATCAGCCCCAGCATTTT. The V call is TRBV18, the J call TRBJ1-5, with D perhaps TRBD1 (5 bases). With 6 bases removed from V and 3 bases from J, the gap between germline ends came to 15 bases. Germline assignment: CDR1 KGHSH and CDR2 LQKENI. The CDR3 is 15 residues long.

This clone was seen more than once but under ten times. This chain uses TRBV19 with TRBJ2-5; 8 bases map to TRBD1. Germline CDR1 and CDR2: LNHDA and SQIVND (reference sequence). The V segment lost 10 bases and the J segment 2 bases; nucleotides outside the gene matches: 3. The CDR3 length is 12 residues. The CDR3 protein is CATRGRQETQYF. CDR3 coding DNA: TGTGCCACCAGGGGGCGTCAAGAGACCCAGTACTTC.

The CDR3 sequence is CASSFRAAYSSYNEQFF. For the CDR3, the DNA is TGTGCCAGCAGCTTCAGGGCAGCTTATTCTTCCTACAATGAGCAGTTCTTC. The chain uses TRBV11-2 and TRBJ2-1, with a possible D match to TRBD1 (5 bases). This CDR3 region has 17 residues. Trimming cost V 3 bases and J 1 base, with 16 bases left between them. CDR1 and CDR2 (germline): SGHAT, FQNNGV.

This chain connects TRBV28 to TRBJ1-3; weak D call: TRBD1 (5 bases). V was shortened by 6 bases and J by 0 bases, with 15 bases between the two germline ends. Germline V lookup: CDR1 MDHEN, CDR2 SYDVKM. This CDR3 is 16 amino acids long. The CDR3 here is CASRRGGTVSGNTIYF. The DNA for the CDR3 is TGTGCCAGCAGACGGGGGGGGACGGTCTCTGGAAACACCATATATTTT.

V gene TRBV5-1 combines with J gene TRBJ2-1; the match to TRBD2 covers 7 bases. Germline V gene sequence: CDR1 SGHRS, CDR2 YFSETQ. This CDR3 is built from 14 residues. The J segment lost 5 bases and the V segment lost 0 bases, leaving 2 bases of the junction unmatched. This CDR3 is CASSLGLANNEQFF. The CDR3 nucleotides are TGCGCCAGCAGCTTGGGACTAGCAAACAATGAGCAGTTCTTC.

CDR3 loop: CASRTGLNTGELFF. In DNA, the CDR3 is TGTGCCAGCAGAACAGGGTTGAACACCGGGGAGCTGTTTTTT. The chain links TRBV28 to TRBJ2-2; perhaps TRBD1 as D (6 bases). Deletions cut 6 bases from V and 1 base from J, with 9 bases between. This CDR3 is built from 14 residues. Germline CDR1 MDHEN, CDR2 SYDVKM.

The rearrangement joins TRBV4-3 to TRBJ1-1, with 7 bases identical to TRBD1. Germline V gene data show CDR1 as LGHNA and CDR2 as YSLEER. The trim removed 0 bases at V and 3 bases at J, leaving 4 bases unmatched. The CDR3 loop spans 15 amino acids. In nucleotides, the CDR3 is TGCGCCAGCAGCCAAGAGTTCAGGGGGTACACTGAAGCTTTCTTT. It specifies CASSQEFRGYTEAFF.

The CDR3 nucleotides are TGTGCCAGCAGCTTACGTCCTTGGGAGCGGGGGGGCACCGGGGAGCTGTTTTTT. Residues: CASSLRPWERGGTGELFF. The genes are TRBV7-3 and TRBJ2-2; 10 bases align to TRBD2. Germline V gives CDR1 SGHTA, CDR2 FQGTGA. V lost 2 bases, J lost 4 bases, and 10 bases stayed unmatched. CDR3 length: 18 amino acids.

The CDR3 coding sequence is TGTGCCAGTAGTATAGAAGACAGGAGGAATCAGCCCCAGCATTTT. Translated: CASSIEDRRNQPQHF. V is TRBV19 and J is TRBJ1-5; D is possibly TRBD1 (6 bases). Germline V gene lookup returns CDR1 LNHDA and CDR2 SQIVND (reference sequence). This CDR3 has 15 residues. V was clipped by 0 bases and J by 4 bases, with 10 bases between them.

This chain links TRBV19 with TRBJ2-5, with TRBD1 as a possible D gene (5 bases). Germline values: CDR1 LNHDA, CDR2 SQIVND (reference sequence). The CDR3 is made up of 15 amino acids. V lost 4 bases to trimming and J lost 4 bases, with 16 bases between them. The CDR3 sequence: CASSSRWGGAETQYF. The CDR3 region has the DNA TGTGCCAGTAGTAGCCGTTGGGGCGGAGCAGAGACCCAGTACTTC. The whole variable domain, filled in from reference TRBV19 and TRBJ2-5, reads DGGITQSPKYLFRKEGQNVTLSCEQNLNHDAMYWYRQDPGQGLRLIYYSQIVNDFQKGDIAEGYSVSREKKESFPLTVTSAQKNPTAFYLCASSSRWGGAETQYFGPGTRLLVL.

This clone was picked up one time. The rearrangement links TRBV6-2 or TRBV6-3 to TRBJ1-5; 7 bases map to TRBD1. This CDR3 region has 19 residues. Trimming cost V 0 bases and J 0 bases; bases outside gene matches: 11. Germline-derived CDR1 and CDR2 are MNHEY and SVGEGT. CDR3 sequence reads: CASSYSTGEEENSNQPQHF. CDR3 DNA sequence: TGTGCCAGCAGTTACTCAACAGGGGAAGAAGAAAATAGCAATCAGCCCCAGCATTTT.

CDR3 DNA: TGTGCCATCAGGGACAGGGACTCCAACACTGAAGCTTTCTTT. Its translation: CAIRDRDSNTEAFF. This chain links TRBV10-3 with TRBJ1-1; the match to TRBD1 covers 8 bases. V was pared by 6 bases and J by 2 bases, with 5 bases of the junction left unmatched. The CDR3 is 14 amino acids. Looked up from germline, CDR1 is ENHRY and CDR2 is SYGVKD.

This chain joins TRBV7-2 and TRBJ1-2; a possible D gene is TRBD1 (5 bases). V lost 5 bases, J lost 2 bases, and 24 bases lay in between. CDR1 is SGHTA and CDR2 is FQGNSA in the germline V gene. CDR3 length equals 18 residues. Here the CDR3 reads CASSIVPPQGGSNYGYTF. The CDR3 bases are TGTGCCAGCAGCATAGTTCCCCCCCAGGGAGGAAGCAACTATGGCTACACCTTC. The full variable domain, with the rest looked up from reference TRBV7-2 and TRBJ1-2, is GAGVSQSPSNKVTEKGKDVELRCDPISGHTALYWYRQSLGQGLEFLIYFQGNSAPDKSGLPSDRFSAERTGGSVSTLTIQRTQQEDSAVYLCASSIVPPQGGSNYGYTFGSGTRLTVV.

This rearrangement joins TRBV4-2 to TRBJ2-1, with 12 bases identical to TRBD2. With V trimmed by 0 bases and J by 4 bases, 4 bases remained unmatched. Germline CDR1 LGHNA, CDR2 YNFKEQ. The CDR3 is made up of 17 amino acids. The CDR3 spells CASSQETGTSGYNEQFF. In DNA, the CDR3 is TGTGCCAGCAGCCAAGAGACAGGGACTAGCGGGTACAATGAGCAGTTCTTC.

The J gene is TRBJ1-1, the V gene TRBV10-3; 11 positions agree with TRBD1. Germline V gene sequence: CDR1 ENHRY, CDR2 SYGVKD. This CDR3 has 16 residues. Trimming at V came to 5 bases and at J to 4 bases, leaving 9 bases not matched to a gene. The CDR3 protein is CAISNPGQGVSTEAFF. The CDR3 DNA reads as TGTGCCATCAGTAACCCGGGACAGGGGGTGAGCACTGAAGCTTTCTTT.

The CDR3 here is CASFRPGLAADTQYF. CDR3 bases: TGTGCCAGTTTCCGTCCGGGACTAGCGGCAGATACGCAGTATTTT. The J gene is TRBJ2-3, the V gene TRBV2; 11 bases map to TRBD2. Germline CDR1 SNHLY, CDR2 FYNNEI. The junction had 9 bases not matched to a gene; V was cut back by 9 bases and J by 4 bases. This CDR3 is 15 amino acids long.

The rearrangement uses TRBV4-1 and TRBJ1-2; 9 bases are shared with TRBD1. Per germline, CDR1 MGHRA and CDR2 YSYEKL. The CDR3 consists of 14 residues. The ends lost 0 bases at V and 5 bases at J; junction bases unmatched: 1. CDR3 region: CASSQEGTGYGYTF. The CDR3 DNA follows: TGCGCCAGCAGCCAAGAGGGGACAGGGTATGGCTACACCTTC.

The V call is TRBV5-5, the J call TRBJ2-2; possibly TRBD1 for D (5 bases). CDR3 length equals 15 residues. V was trimmed by 0 bases and J by 1 base, leaving 7 bases between them. CDR1 is SGHKS and CDR2 is YYEKEE in the germline V gene (reference sequence). The CDR3 DNA follows: TGTGCCAGCAGCTTGGTGACAGTGAACACCGGGGAGCTGTTTTTT. This codes for CASSLVTVNTGELFF.

About this clone itself: The conserved phenylalanine or tryptophan normally closing the CDR3 is absent here, so this likely arose from a read error. No DNA is shown, since the ends of the CDR3 on it are uncertain; the CDR3 is the one TCRdb lists. The V and J genes are TRBV10-3 and TRBJ1-2; TRBD1 is the table's D call, not checked against the DNA. Germline V gene lookup returns CDR1 ENHRY and CDR2 SYGVKD. Both ends counted, the CDR3 spans 14 residues. This CDR3 reads CAIKGERTGVSWVV.

The chain recombines TRBV18 with TRBJ2-7, with TRBD1 matching over 12 bases. J gave up 6 bases and V 3 bases, and 0 bases lay outside the gene matches. This CDR3 contains 13 residues. Looked up from germline, CDR1 is KGHSH and CDR2 is LQKENI. CDR3 sequence (DNA): TGTGCCAGCTCACCGGGACAGGGGGCCGAGCAGTACTTC. It yields the protein CASSPGQGAEQYF.

The chain uses TRBV25-1 and TRBJ2-5, with D maybe TRBD1 (5 bases). CDR3 length equals 17 residues. The ends were cut back, 3 bases at V and 1 base at J, with 18 bases in the middle. Germline V gene lookup returns CDR1 MGHDK and CDR2 SYGVNS. The CDR3 is CASSDLFQSDTQETQYF. The CDR3 nucleotides are TGTGCCAGCAGTGATTTGTTCCAGTCGGACACCCAAGAGACCCAGTACTTC.

The CDR3 nucleotides read TGTGCCAGCAGTTTCCTACAGGGAGGGGCTTTCTTT. Protein: CASSFLQGGAFF. V gene TRBV28 combines with J gene TRBJ1-1; D may be TRBD1 (6 bases). V was cut by 3 bases and J by 11 bases, with 13 bases left in between. Germline V gives CDR1 MDHEN, CDR2 SYDVKM. CDR3 size: 12 residues.

The rearrangement joins TRBV27 to TRBJ2-3; 7 positions agree with TRBD1. Germline V gene sequence: CDR1 MNHEY, CDR2 SMNVEV (reference sequence). The CDR3 loop spans 16 amino acids. V gave up 7 bases and J gave up 2 bases; unmatched junction bases: 12. The CDR3 DNA follows: TGTGCCAGCAAATCCAGAGGGACAGAGTACACAGATACGCAGTATTTT. Translated, it gives CASKSRGTEYTDTQYF.

The chain recombines TRBV7-2 with TRBJ2-1, with D maybe TRBD2 (5 bases). Trimming left V 5 bases short and J 8 bases short, with 10 bases between. Per germline, CDR1 SGHTA and CDR2 FQGNSA. CDR3 length equals 12 residues. In nucleotides, the CDR3 is TGTGCCAGCAGCCCCGGGATGTATGAGCAGTTCTTC. Translating it yields CASSPGMYEQFF.